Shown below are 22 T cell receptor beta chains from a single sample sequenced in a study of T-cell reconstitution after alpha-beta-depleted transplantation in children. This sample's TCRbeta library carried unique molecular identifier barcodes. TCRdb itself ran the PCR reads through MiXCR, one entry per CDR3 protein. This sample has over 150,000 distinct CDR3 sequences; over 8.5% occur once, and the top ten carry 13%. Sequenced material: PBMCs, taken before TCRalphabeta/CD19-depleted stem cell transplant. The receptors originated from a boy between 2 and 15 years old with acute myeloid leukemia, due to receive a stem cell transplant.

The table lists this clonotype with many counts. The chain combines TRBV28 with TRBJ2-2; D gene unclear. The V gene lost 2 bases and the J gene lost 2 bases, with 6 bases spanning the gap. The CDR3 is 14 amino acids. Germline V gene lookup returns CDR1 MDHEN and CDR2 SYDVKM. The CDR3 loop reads CASSLAVNTGELFF. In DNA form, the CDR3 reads TGTGCCAGCAGTTTAGCAGTTAACACCGGGGAGCTGTTTTTT. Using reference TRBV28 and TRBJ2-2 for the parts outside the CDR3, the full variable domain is DVKVTQSSRYLVKRTGEKVFLECVQDMDHENMFWYRQDPGLGLRLIYFSYDVKMKEKGDIPEGYSVSREKKERFSLILESASTNQTSMYLCASSLAVNTGELFFGEGSRLTVL.

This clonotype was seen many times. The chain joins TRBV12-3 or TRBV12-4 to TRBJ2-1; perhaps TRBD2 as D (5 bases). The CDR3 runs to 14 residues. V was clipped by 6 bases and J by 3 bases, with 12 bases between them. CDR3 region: CASSRTGVYNEQFF. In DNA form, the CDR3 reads TGTGCCAGCAGCCGAACCGGGGTCTACAATGAGCAGTTCTTC.

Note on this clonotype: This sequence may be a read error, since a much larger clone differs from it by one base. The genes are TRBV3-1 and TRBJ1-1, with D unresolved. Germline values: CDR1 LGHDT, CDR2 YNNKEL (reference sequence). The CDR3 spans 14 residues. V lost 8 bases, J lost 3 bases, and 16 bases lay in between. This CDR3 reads CASGPLLKDTEAFF. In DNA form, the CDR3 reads TGTGCCAGCGGCCCCCTCTTGAAAGACACTGAAGCTTTCTTT.

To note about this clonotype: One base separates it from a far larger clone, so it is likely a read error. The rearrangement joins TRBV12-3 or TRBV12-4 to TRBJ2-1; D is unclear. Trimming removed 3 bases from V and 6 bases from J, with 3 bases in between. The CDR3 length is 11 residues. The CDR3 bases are TGTGCCAGCAGTTTCACCAATGAGCAGTTCTTC. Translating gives CASSFTNEQFF.

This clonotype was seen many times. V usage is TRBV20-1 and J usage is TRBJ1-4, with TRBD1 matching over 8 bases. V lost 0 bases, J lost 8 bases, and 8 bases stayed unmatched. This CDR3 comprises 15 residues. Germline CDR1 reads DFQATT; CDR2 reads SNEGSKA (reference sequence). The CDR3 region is CSARDPNRGDEKLFF. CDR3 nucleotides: TGCAGTGCTAGAGACCCCAACAGGGGGGACGAAAAACTGTTTTTT.

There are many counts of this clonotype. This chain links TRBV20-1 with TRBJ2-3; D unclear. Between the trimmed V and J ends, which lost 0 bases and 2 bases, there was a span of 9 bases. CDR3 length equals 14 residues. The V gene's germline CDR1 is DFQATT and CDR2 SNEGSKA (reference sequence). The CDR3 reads CSARDFRPTDTQYF. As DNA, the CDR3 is TGCAGTGCTAGAGATTTCAGGCCCACAGATACGCAGTATTTT.

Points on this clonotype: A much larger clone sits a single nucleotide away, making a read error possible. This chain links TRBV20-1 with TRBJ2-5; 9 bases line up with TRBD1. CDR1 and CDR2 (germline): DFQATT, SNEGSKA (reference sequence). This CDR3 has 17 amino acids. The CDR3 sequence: CCARDIGDRVLQETQYF. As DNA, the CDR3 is TGCTGTGCTAGAGATATAGGGGACAGGGTCCTCCAAGAGACCCAGTACTTC.

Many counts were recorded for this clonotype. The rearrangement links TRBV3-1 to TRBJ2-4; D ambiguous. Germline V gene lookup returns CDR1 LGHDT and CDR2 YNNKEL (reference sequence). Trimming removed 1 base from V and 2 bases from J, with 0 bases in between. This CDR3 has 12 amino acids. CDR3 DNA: TGTGCCAGCAGCCAAGCCAAAAACATTCAGTACTTC. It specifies CASSQAKNIQYF.

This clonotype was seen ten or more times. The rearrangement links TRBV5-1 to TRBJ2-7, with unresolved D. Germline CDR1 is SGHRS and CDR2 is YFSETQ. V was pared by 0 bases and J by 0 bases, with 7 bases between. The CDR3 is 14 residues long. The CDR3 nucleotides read TGCGCCAGCAGCTTGGAACAGAACTCCTACGAGCAGTACTTC. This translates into CASSLEQNSYEQYF.

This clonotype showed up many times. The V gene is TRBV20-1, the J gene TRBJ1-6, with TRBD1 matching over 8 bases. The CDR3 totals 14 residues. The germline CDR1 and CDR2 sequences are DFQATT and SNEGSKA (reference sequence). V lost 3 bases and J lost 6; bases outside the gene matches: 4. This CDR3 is CSARRQGRNSPLHF. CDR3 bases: TGCAGTGCTAGGCGACAGGGGCGTAATTCACCCCTCCACTTT.

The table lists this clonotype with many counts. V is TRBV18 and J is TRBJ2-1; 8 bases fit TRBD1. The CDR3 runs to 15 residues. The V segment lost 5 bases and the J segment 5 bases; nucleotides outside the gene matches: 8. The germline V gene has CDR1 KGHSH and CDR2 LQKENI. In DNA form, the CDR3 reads TGTGCCAGCTCATCCGGACAGGGTGACCACAATGAGCAGTTCTTC. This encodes CASSSGQGDHNEQFF.

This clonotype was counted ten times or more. CDR3 amino acids: CASSFISNQPQHF. The CDR3 region has the DNA TGTGCCAGCAGTTTTATTAGCAATCAGCCCCAGCATTTT. This rearrangement joins TRBV12-3 or TRBV12-4 to TRBJ1-5; D remains unclear. The CDR3 has 13 amino acids. V lost 3 bases, J lost 0 bases, and 3 bases lay in between.

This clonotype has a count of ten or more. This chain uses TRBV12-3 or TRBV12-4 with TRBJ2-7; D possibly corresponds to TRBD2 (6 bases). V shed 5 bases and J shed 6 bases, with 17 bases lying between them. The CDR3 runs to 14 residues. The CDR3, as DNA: TGTGCCAGCAGTGAGAGACTAGTCACCATCGAGCAGTACTTC. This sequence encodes CASSERLVTIEQYF.

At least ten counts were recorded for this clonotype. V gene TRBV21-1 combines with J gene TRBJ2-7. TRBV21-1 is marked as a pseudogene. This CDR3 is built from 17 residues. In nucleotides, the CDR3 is TGTGCCAGCAGCAAGACGGGTCGAAGCCATGAGGCCTACGAGCAGTACGTC. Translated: CASSKTGRSHEAYEQYV.

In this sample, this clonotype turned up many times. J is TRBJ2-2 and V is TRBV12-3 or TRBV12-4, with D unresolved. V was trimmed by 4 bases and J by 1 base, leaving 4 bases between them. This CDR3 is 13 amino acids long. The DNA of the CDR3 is TGTGCCAGCAGTTCAAGGAACACCGGGGAGCTGTTTTTT. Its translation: CASSSRNTGELFF.

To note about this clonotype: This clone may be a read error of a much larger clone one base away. This CDR3 reads CASSGTTGSNEQFF. Here the CDR3 DNA reads TGTGCCAGCAGCGGTACGACAGGAAGCAATGAGCAGTTCTTC. V and J are TRBV9 and TRBJ2-1, with D possibly matching TRBD1 (6 bases). V was shortened by 3 bases and J by 6 bases, with 13 bases between the two germline ends. Germline-derived CDR1 and CDR2 are SGDLS and YYNGEE. The CDR3 contains 14 residues.

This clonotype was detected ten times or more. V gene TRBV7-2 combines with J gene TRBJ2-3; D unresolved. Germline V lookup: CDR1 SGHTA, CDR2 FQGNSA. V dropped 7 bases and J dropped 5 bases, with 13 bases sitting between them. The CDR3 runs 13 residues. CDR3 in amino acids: CASTPGVKDTQYF. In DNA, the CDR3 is TGTGCCAGCACCCCTGGGGTTAAAGATACGCAGTATTTT.

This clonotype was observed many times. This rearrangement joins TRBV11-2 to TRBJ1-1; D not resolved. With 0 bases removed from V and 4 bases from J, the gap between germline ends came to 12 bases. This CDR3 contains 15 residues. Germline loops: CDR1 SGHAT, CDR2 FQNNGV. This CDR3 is CASSLEVGVGTEAFF. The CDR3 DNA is TGTGCCAGCAGCTTAGAGGTCGGGGTGGGCACTGAAGCTTTCTTT.

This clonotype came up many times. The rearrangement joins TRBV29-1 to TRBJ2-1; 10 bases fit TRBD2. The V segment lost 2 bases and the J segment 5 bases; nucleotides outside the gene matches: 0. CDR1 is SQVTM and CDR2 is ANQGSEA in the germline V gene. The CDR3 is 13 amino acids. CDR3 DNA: TGCAGCGTTGAAACTAGCGGGAACAATGAGCAGTTCTTC. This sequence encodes CSVETSGNNEQFF.

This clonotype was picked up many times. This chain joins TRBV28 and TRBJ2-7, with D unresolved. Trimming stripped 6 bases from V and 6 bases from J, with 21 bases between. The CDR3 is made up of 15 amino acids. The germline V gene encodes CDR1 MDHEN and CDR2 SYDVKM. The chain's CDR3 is CASSDRGSLGGEQYF. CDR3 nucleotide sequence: TGTGCCAGCAGCGACCGTGGTAGCCTTGGCGGCGAGCAGTACTTC.

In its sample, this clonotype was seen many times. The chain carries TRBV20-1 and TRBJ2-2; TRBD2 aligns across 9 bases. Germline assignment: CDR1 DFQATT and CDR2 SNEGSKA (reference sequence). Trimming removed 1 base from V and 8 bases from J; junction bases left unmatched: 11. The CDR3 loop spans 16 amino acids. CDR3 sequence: CSARVAGGPPSGELFF. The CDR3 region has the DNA TGCAGTGCTAGAGTGGCGGGAGGGCCGCCGAGTGGGGAGCTGTTTTTT.

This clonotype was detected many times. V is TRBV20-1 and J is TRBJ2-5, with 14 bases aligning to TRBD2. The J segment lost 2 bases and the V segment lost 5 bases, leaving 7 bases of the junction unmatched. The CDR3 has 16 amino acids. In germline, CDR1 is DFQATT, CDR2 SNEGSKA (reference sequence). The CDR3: CSAVGLAGGAQETQYF. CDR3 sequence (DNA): TGCAGTGCTGTCGGACTAGCGGGAGGAGCGCAAGAGACCCAGTACTTC.